This TCR beta chain was documented in a study of regulatory T cells in long-lasting Graves disease. As for time point: persistent/refractory GD, antithyroid drugs over 5 years with positive TRAb. RNA extracted from PBMCs served as the sequencing template. Building the TCR beta libraries relied on iRepertoire HTBI primers, and CDR3 regions underwent Arm-PCR. TCRdb analysed the multiplex PCR reads with MiXCR anew, one entry per CDR3 protein. The table shows about 470,000 distinct CDR3 sequences, with 20% to 25% occurring only once. As for this clonotype: Its cognate antigen is unknown.

The study's findings and limits: The analysis examined peripheral blood only and excluded thyroid tissue.

The CDR3 covers 14 residues. V was cut by 0 bases and J by 3 bases, with 9 bases left in between. Per the germline V gene, CDR1 is LNHDA and CDR2 is SQIVND (reference sequence). This receptor was taken from a female donor with Graves disease. The starting material was peripheral blood mononuclear cells (PBMCs), obtained when the disease was refractory, from a patient treated with antithyroid drugs. This chain uses TRBV19 with TRBJ2-7, with D hard to call. The CDR3 region has the DNA TGTGCCAGTAGTATAGACGGAACCCTCTACGAGCAGTACTTC. It specifies CASSIDGTLYEQYF.